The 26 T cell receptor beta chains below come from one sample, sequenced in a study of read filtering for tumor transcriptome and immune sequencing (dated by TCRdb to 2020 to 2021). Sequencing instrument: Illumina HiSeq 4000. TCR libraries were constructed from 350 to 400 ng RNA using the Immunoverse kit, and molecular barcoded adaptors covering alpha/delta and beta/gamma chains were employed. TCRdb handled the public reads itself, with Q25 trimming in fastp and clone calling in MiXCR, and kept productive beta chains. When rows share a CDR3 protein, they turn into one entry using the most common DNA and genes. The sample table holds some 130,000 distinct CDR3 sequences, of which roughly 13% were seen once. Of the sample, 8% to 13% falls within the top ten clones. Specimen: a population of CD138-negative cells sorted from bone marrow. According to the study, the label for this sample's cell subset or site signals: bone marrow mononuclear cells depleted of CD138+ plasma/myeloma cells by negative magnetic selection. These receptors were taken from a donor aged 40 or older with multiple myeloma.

The CDR3 protein is CASSRTTNNEQFF. In DNA form, the CDR3 reads TGTGCCAGTAGTCGGACTACCAACAATGAGCAGTTCTTC. The gene calls are TRBV19 and TRBJ2-1; tentatively, D is TRBD2 (6 bases). V gave up 5 bases and J gave up 5 bases, with 10 bases separating them. Germline CDR1 is LNHDA and CDR2 is SQIVND (reference sequence). There are 13 residues in the CDR3.

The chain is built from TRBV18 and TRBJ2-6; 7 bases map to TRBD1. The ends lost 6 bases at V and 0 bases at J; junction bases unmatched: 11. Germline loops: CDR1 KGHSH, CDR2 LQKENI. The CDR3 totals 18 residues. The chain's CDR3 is CASSFLGQLSSGANVLTF. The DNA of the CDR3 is TGTGCCAGCTCCTTTCTGGGACAGTTAAGCTCTGGGGCCAACGTCCTGACTTTC.

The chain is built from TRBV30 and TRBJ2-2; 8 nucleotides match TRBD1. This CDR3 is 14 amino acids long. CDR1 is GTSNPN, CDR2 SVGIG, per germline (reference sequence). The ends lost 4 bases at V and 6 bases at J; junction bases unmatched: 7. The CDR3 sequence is CAWNHWTGPGELFF. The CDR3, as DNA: TGTGCCTGGAATCATTGGACAGGGCCCGGGGAGCTGTTTTTT. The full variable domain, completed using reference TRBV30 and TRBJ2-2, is SQTIHQWPATLVQPVGSPLSLECTVEGTSNPNLYWYRQAAGRGLQLLFYSVGIGQISSEVPQNLSASRPQDRQFILSSKKLLLSDSGFYLCAWNHWTGPGELFFGEGSRLTVL.

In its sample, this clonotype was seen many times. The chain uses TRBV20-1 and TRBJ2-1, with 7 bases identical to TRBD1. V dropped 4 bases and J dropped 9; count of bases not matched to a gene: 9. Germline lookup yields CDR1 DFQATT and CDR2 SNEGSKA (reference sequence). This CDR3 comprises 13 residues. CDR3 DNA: TGCAGTGCTAAGGGGGCTAGCATCGTTGAGCAGTTCTTC. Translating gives CSAKGASIVEQFF.

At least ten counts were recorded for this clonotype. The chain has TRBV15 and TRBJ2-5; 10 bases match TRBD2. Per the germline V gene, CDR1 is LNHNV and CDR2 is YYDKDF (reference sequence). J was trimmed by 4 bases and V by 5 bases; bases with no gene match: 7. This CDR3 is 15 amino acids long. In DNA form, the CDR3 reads TGTGCCACCAGCGTAGCGGGAGGTTGGGGAGAGACCCAGTACTTC. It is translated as CATSVAGGWGETQYF.

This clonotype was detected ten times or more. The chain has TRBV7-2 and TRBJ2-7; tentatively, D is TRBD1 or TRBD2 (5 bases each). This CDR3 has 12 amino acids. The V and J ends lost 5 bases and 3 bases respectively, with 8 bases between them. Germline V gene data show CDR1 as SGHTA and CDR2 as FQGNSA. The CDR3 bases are TGTGCCAGCAGCCAGAGGGGCTACGAGCAGTACTTC. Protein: CASSQRGYEQYF.

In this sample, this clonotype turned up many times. The CDR3 sequence is CASSGRTDTQYF. CDR3 DNA sequence: TGTGCCAGCAGTGGACGGACAGATACGCAGTATTTT. This chain connects TRBV6-5 to TRBJ2-3, with D hard to call. Trimming took off 5 bases at V and 3 bases at J, with 6 bases between the two ends. This CDR3 spans 12 amino acids. Germline-derived CDR1 and CDR2 are MNHEY and SVGAGI.

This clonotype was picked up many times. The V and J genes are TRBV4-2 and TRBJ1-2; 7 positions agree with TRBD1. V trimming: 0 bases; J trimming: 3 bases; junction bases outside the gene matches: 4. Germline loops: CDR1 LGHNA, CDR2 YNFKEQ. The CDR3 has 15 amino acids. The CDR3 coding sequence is TGTGCCAGCAGCCAAGAGGGCAGGGGGGACTATGGCTACACCTTC. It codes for CASSQEGRGDYGYTF.

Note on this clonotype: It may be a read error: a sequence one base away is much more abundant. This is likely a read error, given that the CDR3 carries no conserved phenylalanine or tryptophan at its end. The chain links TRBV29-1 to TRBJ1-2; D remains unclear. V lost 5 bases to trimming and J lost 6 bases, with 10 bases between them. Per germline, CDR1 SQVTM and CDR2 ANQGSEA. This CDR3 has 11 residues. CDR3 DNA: TGCAGCGTTTTTCGGACGGATGGCTACACCTCC. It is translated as CSVFRTDGYTS.

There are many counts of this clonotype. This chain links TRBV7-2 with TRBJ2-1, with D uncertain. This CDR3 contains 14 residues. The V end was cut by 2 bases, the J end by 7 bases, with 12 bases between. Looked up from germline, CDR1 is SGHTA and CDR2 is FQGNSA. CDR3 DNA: TGTGCCAGCAGCTTACGTGGGAAGGGAAATGAGCAGTTCTTC. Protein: CASSLRGKGNEQFF.

In nucleotides, the CDR3 is TGTGCTGGCAGCTTAGCGGGAAACACCGGGGAGCTGTTTTTT. This sequence encodes CAGSLAGNTGELFF. The chain combines TRBV7-7 with TRBJ2-2; 8 bases align to TRBD2. Germline V gene data show CDR1 as SSHAT and CDR2 as FNYEAQ (reference sequence). The CDR3 contains 14 residues.

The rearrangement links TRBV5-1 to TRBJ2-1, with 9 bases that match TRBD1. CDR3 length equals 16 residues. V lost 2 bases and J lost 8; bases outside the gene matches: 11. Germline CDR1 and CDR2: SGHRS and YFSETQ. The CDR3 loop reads CASSLAGTGLYDEQFF. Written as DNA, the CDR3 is TGCGCCAGCAGCTTAGCCGGGACAGGGCTATACGATGAGCAGTTCTTC.

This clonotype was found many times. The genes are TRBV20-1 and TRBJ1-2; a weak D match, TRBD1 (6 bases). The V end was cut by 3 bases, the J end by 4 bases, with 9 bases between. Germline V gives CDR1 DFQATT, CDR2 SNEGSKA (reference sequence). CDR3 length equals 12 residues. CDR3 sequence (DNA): TGCAGTGCTAGGGACAGTAGCTATGGCTACACCTTC. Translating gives CSARDSSYGYTF.

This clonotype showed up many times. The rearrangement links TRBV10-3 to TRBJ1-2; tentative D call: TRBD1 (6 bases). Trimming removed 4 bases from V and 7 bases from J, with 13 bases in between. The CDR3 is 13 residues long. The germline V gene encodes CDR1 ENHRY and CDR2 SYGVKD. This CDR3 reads CAISVDSQIGYTF. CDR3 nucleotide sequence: TGTGCCATCAGTGTGGACAGTCAGATTGGCTACACCTTC.

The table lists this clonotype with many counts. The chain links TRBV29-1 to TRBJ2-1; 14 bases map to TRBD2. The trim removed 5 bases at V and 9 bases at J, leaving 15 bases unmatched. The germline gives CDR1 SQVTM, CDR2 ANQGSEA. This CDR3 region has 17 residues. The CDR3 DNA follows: TGCAGCGTTTCCCTGACTAGCGGGAGGGCCGGGGAGACTGAGCAGTTCTTC. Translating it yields CSVSLTSGRAGETEQFF.

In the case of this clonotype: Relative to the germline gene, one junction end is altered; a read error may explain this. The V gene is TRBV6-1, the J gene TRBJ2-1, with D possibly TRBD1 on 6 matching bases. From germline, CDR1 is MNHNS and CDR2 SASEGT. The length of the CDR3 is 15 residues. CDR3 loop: CASMSSQGSYNERYF. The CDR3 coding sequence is TGTGCCAGCATGTCATCACAGGGCTCCTACAATGAGCGGTACTTC.

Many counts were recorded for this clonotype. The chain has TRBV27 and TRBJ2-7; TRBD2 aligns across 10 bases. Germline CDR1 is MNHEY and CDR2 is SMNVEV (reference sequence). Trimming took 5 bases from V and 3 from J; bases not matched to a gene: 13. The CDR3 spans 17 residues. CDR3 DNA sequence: TGTGCCAGCAGTACCATCCTTACTAGCGGGACCCGCTACGAGCAGTACTTC. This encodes CASSTILTSGTRYEQYF.

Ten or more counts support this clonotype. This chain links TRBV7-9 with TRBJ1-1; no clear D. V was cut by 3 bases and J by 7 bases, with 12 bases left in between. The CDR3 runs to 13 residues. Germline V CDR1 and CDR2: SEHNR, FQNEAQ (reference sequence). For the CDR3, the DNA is TGTGCCAGCAGCTTGGGTTGGAGCAGTGAAGCTTTCTTT. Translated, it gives CASSLGWSSEAFF. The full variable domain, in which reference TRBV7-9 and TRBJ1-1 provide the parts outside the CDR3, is DTGVSQNPRHKITKRGQNVTFRCDPISEHNRLYWYRQTLGQGPEFLTYFQNEAQLEKSRLLSDRFSAERPKGSFSTLEIQRTEQGDSAMYLCASSLGWSSEAFFGQGTRLTVV.

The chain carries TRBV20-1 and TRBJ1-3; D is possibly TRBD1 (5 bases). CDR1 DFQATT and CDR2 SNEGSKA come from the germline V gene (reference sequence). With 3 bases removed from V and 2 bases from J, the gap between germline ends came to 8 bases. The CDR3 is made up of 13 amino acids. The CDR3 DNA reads TGCAGTGCTAGGGGACCGCCTGGAAACACCATATATTTT. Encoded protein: CSARGPPGNTIYF.

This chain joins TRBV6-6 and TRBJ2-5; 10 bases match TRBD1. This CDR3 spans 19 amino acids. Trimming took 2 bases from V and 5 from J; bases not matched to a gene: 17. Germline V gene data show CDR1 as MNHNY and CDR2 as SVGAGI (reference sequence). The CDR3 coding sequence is TGTGCCAGCAGTTACCCCCGTAGGACCAGACAGGGGGCGAGGGAGACCCAGTACTTC. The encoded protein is CASSYPRRTRQGARETQYF.

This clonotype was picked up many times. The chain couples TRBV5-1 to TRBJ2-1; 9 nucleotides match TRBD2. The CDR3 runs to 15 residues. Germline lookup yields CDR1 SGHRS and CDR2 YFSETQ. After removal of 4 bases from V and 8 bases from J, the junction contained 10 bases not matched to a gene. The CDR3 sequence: CASSPSSGTSYEQFF. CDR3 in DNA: TGCGCCAGCAGCCCCTCCTCCGGGACTAGCTATGAGCAGTTCTTC.

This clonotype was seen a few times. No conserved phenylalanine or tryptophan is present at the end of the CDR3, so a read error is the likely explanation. CDR3 residues: CASSHANTEAFL. As DNA, the CDR3 is TGTGCCAGCAGCCACGCGAACACTGAAGCTTTCCTT. The chain uses TRBV3-1 and TRBJ1-1, with no clear D. V lost 3 bases to trimming and J lost 1 base, with 3 bases between them. CDR1 and CDR2 from the germline V gene are LGHDT and YNNKEL (reference sequence). The CDR3 spans 12 residues.

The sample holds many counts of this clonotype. The CDR3 DNA reads as TGTGCCAGCAGGGGACGCGGGGCCCCTTTCTCCTACAATGAGCAGTTCTTC. This encodes CASRGRGAPFSYNEQFF. V is TRBV12-3 or TRBV12-4 and J is TRBJ2-1, with D possibly being TRBD2 (6 bases). This CDR3 region has 17 residues. Trimming pared 6 bases from V and 0 bases from J, leaving 18 bases between.

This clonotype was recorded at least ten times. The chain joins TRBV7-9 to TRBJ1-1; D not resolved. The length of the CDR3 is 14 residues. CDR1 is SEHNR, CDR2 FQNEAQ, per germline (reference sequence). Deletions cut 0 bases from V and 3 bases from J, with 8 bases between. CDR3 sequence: CASSLASSYTEAFF. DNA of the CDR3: TGTGCCAGCAGCTTAGCGAGTAGCTACACTGAAGCTTTCTTT. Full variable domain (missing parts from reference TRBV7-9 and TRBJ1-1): DTGVSQNPRHKITKRGQNVTFRCDPISEHNRLYWYRQTLGQGPEFLTYFQNEAQLEKSRLLSDRFSAERPKGSFSTLEIQRTEQGDSAMYLCASSLASSYTEAFFGQGTRLTVV.

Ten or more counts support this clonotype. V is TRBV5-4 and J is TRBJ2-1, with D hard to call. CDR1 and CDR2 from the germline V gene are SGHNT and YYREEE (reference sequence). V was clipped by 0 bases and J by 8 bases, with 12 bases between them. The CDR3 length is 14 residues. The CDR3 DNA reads TGTGCCAGCAGCTTGGAAGTTGCGAGCGATGAGCAGTTCTTC. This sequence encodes CASSLEVASDEQFF.

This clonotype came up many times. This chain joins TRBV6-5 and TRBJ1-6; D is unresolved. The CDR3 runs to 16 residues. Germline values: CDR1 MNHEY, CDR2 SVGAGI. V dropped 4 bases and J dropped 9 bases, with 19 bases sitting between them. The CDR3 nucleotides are TGTGCCAGCAGTTTTCAAGGGCCAACGGAGGGTTCACCCCTCCACTTT. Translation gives CASSFQGPTEGSPLHF.